The text below deals with one T cell receptor (beta chain). The CDR3 sequence is 16 residues long. Germline V gene lookup returns CDR1 SGDLS and CDR2 YYNGEE. V lost 3 bases to trimming and J lost 2 bases; unmatched junction nucleotides: 6. The data derive from a study of blood T cell repertoires in COVID-19. On the study more broadly: COVID-19 samples collected from the United States, Italy and Spain covered acute and convalescent phases. From T cells, B-cell-depleted T cells, or PBMCs came the material, which was cDNA or gDNA.

Under the authors' procedure: Estimates of nucleated cell counts were drawn from the amplification of reference gene primers. Assay: immunoSEQ multiplex PCR; the TCRdb copy retains only in-frame clones and omits some. V and J calls and clone size come straight from that table; D and trimming were deduced from the DNA. The data hold 180,000 or so clones, with about 88% observed a single time. The sample comprised peripheral blood. The rearrangement uses TRBV9 and TRBJ2-3; 10 bases line up with TRBD2. The source of this sequence is a man aged 18 to 35 with acute or convalescent COVID-19. CDR3 region: CASSAVAGGFTDTQYF. The CDR3 bases are TGTGCCAGCAGCGCGGTAGCGGGGGGCTTCACAGATACGCAGTATTTT. The complete variable domain, with remaining parts taken from reference TRBV9 and TRBJ2-3, reads DSGVTQTPKHLITATGQRVTLRCSPRSGDLSVYWYQQSLDQGLQFLIQYYNGEERAKGNILERFSAQQFPDLHSELNLSSLELGDSALYFCASSAVAGGFTDTQYFGPGTRLTVL.